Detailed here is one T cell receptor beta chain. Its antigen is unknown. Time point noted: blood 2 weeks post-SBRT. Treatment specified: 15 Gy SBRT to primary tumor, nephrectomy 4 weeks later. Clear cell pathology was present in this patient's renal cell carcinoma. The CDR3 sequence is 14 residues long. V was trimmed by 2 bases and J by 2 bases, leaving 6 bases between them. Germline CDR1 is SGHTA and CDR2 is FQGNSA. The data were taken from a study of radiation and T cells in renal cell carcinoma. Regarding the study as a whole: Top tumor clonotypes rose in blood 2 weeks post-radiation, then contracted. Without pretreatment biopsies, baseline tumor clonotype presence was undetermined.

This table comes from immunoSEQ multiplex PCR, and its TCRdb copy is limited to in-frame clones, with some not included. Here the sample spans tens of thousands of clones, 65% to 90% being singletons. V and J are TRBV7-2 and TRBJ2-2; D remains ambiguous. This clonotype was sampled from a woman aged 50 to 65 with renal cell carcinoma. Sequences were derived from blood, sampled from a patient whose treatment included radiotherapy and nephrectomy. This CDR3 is CASSLSPNTGELFF. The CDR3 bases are TGTGCCAGCAGCTTATCCCCAAACACCGGGGAGCTGTTTTTT.